The rows below give T cell receptor beta chains drawn from one sample of a study of control samples from healthy donors and cancer patients. Generated by immunoSEQ multiplex PCR, the TCRdb table keeps only in-frame clones and is missing some. The sample contains about 170,000 clones, around nine tenths of which appear only once. The sequenced sample consisted of blood. The source is a woman aged 25 to 39 in good health. Each CDR3 is given with its conserved first and last residue.

v_call	cdr3_aa
TRBV3-1/TRBV3-2	CASSQAGAGGYTF
TRBV6-5	CASSPDGSEAFF
TRBV10-3	CAISESQGEASDTQYF
TRBV5-6	CASSFQGASEQYF
TRBV9	CASSGPGRRGSEEKLFF
TRBV3-1/TRBV3-2	CASSQGAGEFF
TRBV7-2	CASSSTSGINTQYF
TRBV5-6	CASSLAGGFYNEQFF
TRBV19	CASSTGLATQETQYF
TRBV7-9	CASSLGQIEAFF
TRBV24-1	CATRSSREPSYNEQFF
TRBV5-6	CASRGQHNEKLFF
TRBV7-8	CASSLGAGPPGAQYF
TRBV10-3	CAISESGSSGTLKNEQFF
TRBV10-3	CANSLAGGGNEQFF
TRBV19	CASSIGTSGGVIQETQYF
TRBV6-2/TRBV6-3	CASSYSPGPNTEAFF
TRBV30	CAWSLGAEAFF
TRBV7-9	CASSLAQGGLAEQYF
TRBV28	CASSGGQGGTEAFF
TRBV5-1	CASSLLQNTGELFF
TRBV30	CAWQGTGGNYYGYTF
TRBV24-1	CATSDPGASGVYEQYF
TRBV2	CASKGGNNEQFF
TRBV2	CASSVSRLDKNAQYF
TRBV4-1	CASSQDRAQPQHF
TRBV28	CASSPSWGNQPQHF
TRBV5-6	CASSLVGGSPNYGYTF
TRBV9	CASSFTSGTHNEQFF
TRBV10-3	CAISDLGTNTGELFF
TRBV19	CASSETGWSYSNQPQHF
TRBV4-1	CASSQESSTEAFF
TRBV21-1	CASSITQGLWANVLTF
TRBV6-1	CASSEGFHMNTEAFF
TRBV28	CASSLGGQGDEQYF
TRBV2	CASRGGGPDTQYF
TRBV3-1/TRBV3-2	CASSQVSGDNEKLFF
TRBV7-2	CASSFRGGWSTDTQYF
TRBV19	CASSIRGQGAGQPQHF
TRBV5-1	CASSSDPGGTEAFF
TRBV24-1	CATSGRVGTGELFF
TRBV14	CASSQELGATYEQYF
TRBV14	CASSRQTRRIPEAFF
TRBV5-1	CASSGGGQLNEQFF
TRBV12-3/TRBV12-4	CASSLSLRRAFF
TRBV5-4	CASIKQGGGNTEAFF
TRBV28	CASSLSSNTEAFF
TRBV27	CASSSPGETEQYF
TRBV28	CASSLVQTQYF
TRBV5-1	CASSLGQTYTEAFF
TRBV9	CASSVGRGGPRYEQFF